The 8 T cell receptor beta chains presented below share a single source sample, sequenced in a study of cytomegalovirus exposure and HLA in healthy donors. Primers: 60 Vbeta forward and 13 Jbeta reverse. Generated by immunoSEQ multiplex PCR, the TCRdb table keeps only in-frame clones and is missing some. The table lists about 200,000 clones, around four fifths of them singletons, with more than 0.6% in the top ten. Sequencing was performed on PBMCs. The receptors come from a boy younger than 10 in good health and CMV-seronegative.

The chain recombines TRBV6-6 with TRBJ2-1, with 9 bases identical to TRBD2. Germline CDR1 reads MNHNY; CDR2 reads SVGAGI (reference sequence). V trimming: 5 bases; J trimming: 4 bases; junction bases outside the gene matches: 9. The CDR3 runs to 16 residues. CDR3 sequence: CASSPYLAGIYNEQFF. As DNA, the CDR3 is TGTGCCAGCAGTCCCTATCTAGCGGGGATATACAATGAGCAGTTCTTC.

The chain joins TRBV5-6 to TRBJ2-3; TRBD2 aligns across 7 bases. V lost 3 bases to trimming and J lost 0 bases; unmatched junction nucleotides: 4. The CDR3 contains 15 residues. Germline V lookup: CDR1 SGHDT, CDR2 YYEEEE. CDR3 bases: TGTGCCAGCAGCTGGACTAGTTCTAGCACAGATACGCAGTATTTT. This encodes CASSWTSSSTDTQYF.

This sequence joins TRBV10-2 and TRBJ2-7; a possible D gene is TRBD2 (5 bases). Between the trimmed V and J ends, which lost 6 bases and 6 bases, there was a span of 18 bases. CDR1 is WSHSY and CDR2 is SAAADI in the germline V gene. CDR3 length: 14 residues. The CDR3 protein is CASSFLFTSAEQYF. In DNA form, the CDR3 reads TGCGCCAGCAGCTTCCTCTTCACTAGTGCCGAGCAGTACTTC.

The chain links TRBV10-1 to TRBJ2-7; TRBD2 aligns across 9 bases. V gave up 0 bases and J gave up 2 bases; unmatched junction bases: 8. This CDR3 contains 17 residues. Germline loops: CDR1 WNHNN, CDR2 SYGVQD (reference sequence). This CDR3 is CASSESPLAGPPYEQYF. CDR3 sequence (DNA): TGCGCCAGCAGTGAGTCCCCCCTAGCGGGGCCTCCCTACGAGCAGTACTTC.

This sequence joins TRBV5-1 and TRBJ2-3; D is perhaps TRBD2 (6 bases). V was shortened by 0 bases and J by 10 bases, with 12 bases between the two germline ends. The CDR3 contains 13 residues. The germline V gene encodes CDR1 SGHRS and CDR2 YFSETQ. The CDR3 sequence: CASSLGTGEAQYF. The CDR3 DNA is TGCGCCAGCAGCTTGGGGACGGGGGAGGCGCAGTATTTT.

The chain is built from TRBV27 and TRBJ1-1, with D possibly being TRBD1 (6 bases). This CDR3 contains 13 residues. CDR1 and CDR2 (germline): MNHEY, SMNVEV (reference sequence). Trimming pared 4 bases from V and 4 bases from J, leaving 10 bases between. The CDR3 reads CASSSPRGTEAFF. CDR3 in DNA: TGTGCCAGCAGTTCCCCCAGGGGCACTGAAGCTTTCTTT.

The V and J genes are TRBV6-1 and TRBJ2-1; 11 bases agree with TRBD2. CDR1 and CDR2 from the germline V gene are MNHNS and SASEGT. J gave up 5 bases and V 5 bases, and 2 bases lay outside the gene matches. This CDR3 contains 14 residues. CDR3 bases: TGTGCCAGCAGTACTAGCGGGAGTGACAATGAGCAGTTCTTC. The encoded protein is CASSTSGSDNEQFF.

The chain carries TRBV5-4 and TRBJ2-7, with D perhaps matching TRBD2 (6 bases). CDR1 is SGHNT, CDR2 YYREEE, per germline (reference sequence). The V gene lost 0 bases and the J gene lost 1 base, with 8 bases spanning the gap. CDR3 length equals 14 residues. This CDR3 reads CASSLGGRSYEQYF. DNA of the CDR3: TGTGCCAGCAGCTTGGGAGGGAGGTCCTACGAGCAGTACTTC.